The next 14 T cell receptor beta chains were all read from a single sample in a study of blood T cells in healthy people across ages. Through a sample-barcoded 5' primer and a J-beta primer mix, a second PCR was run for about 6 to 11 cycles. TCRdb redid the calling of the 5' RACE reads with MiXCR, one entry per CDR3 protein. Seen here are hundreds of thousands of distinct CDR3 sequences, 25% to 30% observed once, and the top ten hold roughly 28%. Sequenced sample: blood. The receptors shown here come from a woman in her 70s in good health.

V usage is TRBV28 and J usage is TRBJ1-1; TRBD1 might be the D (5 bases). Trimming shortened V by 7 bases and J by 7 bases, and 13 bases separated the two germline ends. The CDR3 runs to 12 residues. The germline V gene encodes CDR1 MDHEN and CDR2 SYDVKM. As DNA, the CDR3 is TGTGCCAGCAACCTGCGGGGCGGTGAAGCTTTCTTT. Translating gives CASNLRGGEAFF.

The rearrangement joins TRBV5-1 to TRBJ2-7; D is undetermined. This CDR3 region has 18 residues. V lost 2 bases and J 0 bases, leaving 21 bases between the germline ends. Per the germline V gene, CDR1 is SGHRS and CDR2 is YFSETQ. This CDR3 is CASSFGYGIPGPSYEQYF. The CDR3 DNA reads TGCGCCAGCAGCTTCGGATATGGGATACCGGGTCCCTCCTACGAGCAGTACTTC.

This clonotype was detected only a few times. This chain joins TRBV27 and TRBJ2-7, with D maybe TRBD2 (5 bases). CDR1 is MNHEY, CDR2 SMNVEV, per germline (reference sequence). V lost 2 bases, J lost 1 base, and 12 bases lay in between. This CDR3 comprises 15 residues. The CDR3 sequence: CASSLLMGSSYEQYF. The CDR3 DNA is TGTGCCAGCAGTTTACTAATGGGGAGTTCCTACGAGCAGTACTTC.

The CDR3 coding sequence is TGCGCCAGCAGCCAAGATCATGCGGGAGGGTCGTCGTACAATGAGCAGTTCTTC. This codes for CASSQDHAGGSSYNEQFF. The chain uses TRBV4-3 and TRBJ2-1, with TRBD2 matching 9 bases. This CDR3 contains 18 residues. Germline V CDR1 and CDR2: LGHNA, YSLEER. Trimming cost V 0 bases and J 4 bases; bases outside gene matches: 10.

In its sample, this clonotype was seen a few times. At one end the junction does not follow the germline gene, possibly because of a read error. This chain links TRBV7-3 with TRBJ2-3; TRBD1 is a possible D gene (5 bases). The CDR3 is 15 residues long. Germline-derived CDR1 and CDR2 are SGHTA and FQGTGA. CDR3 sequence reads: CASSFGQGSTDAQYF. CDR3 sequence (DNA): TGTGCCAGCAGCTTTGGGCAGGGCAGCACAGATGCGCAGTATTTT.

The V gene is TRBV20-1, the J gene TRBJ1-1; 7 bases map to TRBD1. This CDR3 spans 14 amino acids. The V segment lost 5 bases and the J segment 1 base; nucleotides outside the gene matches: 7. Germline values: CDR1 DFQATT, CDR2 SNEGSKA (reference sequence). CDR3 coding DNA: TGCAGTGCTTTTCAGACAGGGCCGAACACTGAAGCTTTCTTT. It encodes CSAFQTGPNTEAFF.

CDR3 in DNA: TGTGCCAGCAGTTTAACTGGGGGGGCTATGGCTTTCTTT. Amino acid sequence: CASSLTGGAMAFF. The chain uses TRBV27 and TRBJ1-1; perhaps TRBD1 as D (6 bases). There are 13 residues in the CDR3. Germline V gene sequence: CDR1 MNHEY, CDR2 SMNVEV (reference sequence). The V end was cut by 2 bases, the J end by 11 bases, with 15 bases between.

CDR3 sequence reads: CSARRRQGIYNEQFF. In DNA, the CDR3 is TGCAGTGCTAGACGACGACAGGGGATCTACAATGAGCAGTTCTTC. The rearrangement joins TRBV20-1 to TRBJ2-7; 8 nucleotides line up with TRBD1. The J call may be in error: the DNA end matches TRBJ2-1 better. This CDR3 region has 15 residues. Germline loops: CDR1 DFQATT, CDR2 SNEGSKA (reference sequence).

The sample holds many counts of this clonotype. V is TRBV5-1 and J is TRBJ2-5; no firm D call. The CDR3 contains 15 residues. V lost 0 bases to trimming and J lost 3 bases, with 12 bases between them. The germline gives CDR1 SGHRS, CDR2 YFSETQ. CDR3 bases: TGCGCCAGCAGCTTGGATTTGACACCAAAAGAGACCCAGTACTTC. The encoded protein is CASSLDLTPKETQYF.

The CDR3 sequence is CASMVLRSGFRTDTQYF. DNA for the CDR3: TGTGCCAGCATGGTTTTACGATCAGGGTTTAGGACAGATACGCAGTATTTT. This chain connects TRBV3-1 to TRBJ2-3; D may be TRBD1 (5 bases). The germline V gene has CDR1 LGHDT and CDR2 YNNKEL (reference sequence). This CDR3 region has 17 residues. The ends were cut back, 7 bases at V and 3 bases at J, with 23 bases in the middle.

This clonotype was detected a few times. The chain links TRBV4-1 to TRBJ2-7; D might be TRBD2 (5 bases). The V gene lost 0 bases and the J gene lost 0 bases, with 9 bases spanning the gap. This CDR3 is built from 15 residues. In germline, CDR1 is MGHRA, CDR2 YSYEKL. The CDR3: CASSQERRVSYEQYF. The DNA for the CDR3 is TGCGCCAGCAGCCAAGAACGGCGGGTCTCCTACGAGCAGTACTTC.

CDR3 DNA sequence: TGTGCCAGCAGCTTAAGGTCACCCACTGAAGCTTTCTTT. Its translation: CASSLRSPTEAFF. This chain joins TRBV7-8 and TRBJ1-1; D is undetermined. Germline V CDR1 and CDR2: SGHVS, FQNEAQ. This CDR3 is built from 13 residues. Trimming shortened V by 2 bases and J by 4 bases, and 8 bases separated the two germline ends.

The sample holds many counts of this clonotype. This chain uses TRBV7-2 with TRBJ2-1; D gene unclear. Trimming took 3 bases from V and 0 from J, leaving 6 bases between them. This CDR3 is built from 14 residues. Looked up from germline, CDR1 is SGHTA and CDR2 is FQGNSA. CDR3 region: CASSLGSSYNEQFF. In DNA, the CDR3 is TGTGCCAGCAGCTTGGGAAGCTCCTACAATGAGCAGTTCTTC.

This clonotype was counted only a few times. In DNA form, the CDR3 reads TGTGCCAGCAGCCTCAGCGAGGGAAAACTGTTTTTT. Residues: CASSLSEGKLFF. V is TRBV4-2 and J is TRBJ1-4; D remains unclear. Trimming pared 4 bases from V and 10 bases from J, leaving 10 bases between. The length of the CDR3 is 12 residues. The germline CDR1 and CDR2 sequences are LGHNA and YNFKEQ.